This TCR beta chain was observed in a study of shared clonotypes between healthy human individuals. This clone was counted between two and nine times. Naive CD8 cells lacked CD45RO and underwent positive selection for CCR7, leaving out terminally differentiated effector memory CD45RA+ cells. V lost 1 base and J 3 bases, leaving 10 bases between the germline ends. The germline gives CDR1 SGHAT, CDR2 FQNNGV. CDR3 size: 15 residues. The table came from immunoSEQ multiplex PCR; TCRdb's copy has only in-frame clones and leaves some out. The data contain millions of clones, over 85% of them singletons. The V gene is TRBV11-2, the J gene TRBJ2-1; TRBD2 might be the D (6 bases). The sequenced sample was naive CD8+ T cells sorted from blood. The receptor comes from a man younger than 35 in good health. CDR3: CASSLGQGLYNEQFF. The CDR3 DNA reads TGTGCCAGCAGCTTAGGCCAGGGACTCTACAATGAGCAGTTCTTC.